Listed below are T cell receptor beta chains from one sample, sequenced in a study of vaccination effects on CD4 cells after COVID-19. Using immunoSEQ multiplex PCR, the repertoire was profiled, and TCRdb retains in-frame clones only, with some absent. The sample records under 40,000 clones, around 78% being singletons. Their cognate antigens are unknown. The starting material was CD4+ T cells from PBMCs cultured with HCoV-OC43 spike peptides, obtained before COVID-19 vaccination. All receptors come from a human donor who received a COVID-19 vaccine. CDR3s include the opening cysteine and the closing phenylalanine or tryptophan. A D gene is named only where the DNA matches it firmly. The size entry is marked missing in some rows and otherwise reads once, few, many or a size class.

v_gene	j_gene	abundance	d_gene	CDR3nt	CDR3aa
TRBV9	TRBJ2-5	NA	NA	TGTGCCAGCAGCGTGGACGGGACGGGGTTCTTCGAGACCCAGTACTTC	CASSVDGTGFFETQYF
TRBV5-6	TRBJ2-3	NA	TRBD2	TGTGCCAGCAGCCGCACACTAGCGGGAGGGCCTGGAGATACGCAGTATTTT	CASSRTLAGGPGDTQYF
TRBV15	TRBJ2-1	NA	TRBD1	TGTGCCACCAGCAGAGATACCGGGACAGGCTACAATGAGCAGTTCTTC	CATSRDTGTGYNEQFF
TRBV30	TRBJ1-2	NA	NA	TGTGCCTGGAGGGGTATGGGTCCGGCTAACTATGGCTACACCTTC	CAWRGMGPANYGYTF
TRBV7-9	TRBJ2-7	few	TRBD2	TGTGCCAGCAGCCGGACTAGCGGTTCCTACGAGCAGTACTTC	CASSRTSGSYEQYF
TRBV4-3	TRBJ2-4	NA	NA	TGCGCCAGCAGCCAACAACAGGGAGACATTCAGTACTTC	CASSQQQGDIQYF
TRBV11-2	TRBJ2-1	NA	NA	TGTGCCAGCAGCACCCGGGCAGAGGGTGAGCAGTTCTTC	CASSTRAEGEQFF
TRBV29-1	TRBJ2-7	NA	TRBD1	TGCAGCGGACAGGGAGCGAACTACGAGCAGTACTTC	CSGQGANYEQYF
TRBV28	TRBJ1-2	once	NA	TGTGCCAGCAGTTCGGCCGGGACCCTTAACTATGGCTACACCTTC	CASSSAGTLNYGYTF
TRBV30	TRBJ1-2	NA	NA	TGTGCCTGGAGTGTGGCAGGACTCTCCCTCTATGGCTACACCTTC	CAWSVAGLSLYGYTF
TRBV5-1	TRBJ2-2	NA	TRBD1	TGCGCCAGCGGAGACAGGGTTATGTCCGGGGAGCTGTTTTTT	CASGDRVMSGELFF
TRBV3-1/TRBV3-2	TRBJ1-1	NA	TRBD1	TGTGCCAGCAGCCGGGCGGACAGGGCCGCTGAAGCTTTCTTT	CASSRADRAAEAFF
TRBV6-5	TRBJ1-2	NA	NA	TGTGCCAGCAGTCAGCGGACATCTCCCAACTATGGCTACACCTTC	CASSQRTSPNYGYTF
TRBV6-5	TRBJ2-1	NA	NA	TGTGCCAGCAGTTACTCGAGACTATCCAATGAGCAGTTCTTC	CASSYSRLSNEQFF
TRBV7-8	TRBJ1-1	NA	TRBD1	TGTGCCAGCAGCTCCCAGGGGGCCCCAGGCACTGAAGCTTTCTTT	CASSSQGAPGTEAFF
TRBV6-5	TRBJ1-6	NA	NA	TGTGCCAGCAGTTACATGTCGGGGGTTGGTAATTCACCCCTCCACTTT	CASSYMSGVGNSPLHF
TRBV6-2/TRBV6-3	TRBJ1-5	NA	NA	TGTGCCAGCAGTTATAACGCCCGCAGCGGCAATCAGCCCCAGCATTTT	CASSYNARSGNQPQHF
TRBV12-5	TRBJ1-6	NA	NA	TGTGCTAGTGGTCCGACAGGTGCCTCGCTACCCCTCCACTTT	CASGPTGASLPLHF
TRBV7-2	TRBJ1-2	NA	NA	TGTGCCAGCAGCCCCCAGGGGTATGGCTACACCTTC	CASSPQGYGYTF
TRBV5-6	TRBJ1-6	NA	NA	TGTGCCAGCAGCTTGAGACGCAATTCACCCCTCCACTTT	CASSLRRNSPLHF
TRBV6-5	TRBJ2-1	once	TRBD1	TGTGCCAGCAGCGCTTGGGGACAGCTCTACAATGAGCAGTTCTTC	CASSAWGQLYNEQFF
TRBV4-2	TRBJ1-2	few	NA	TGTGCCAGCAGCCAAGGTTTGGGGGGGGTCAACTATGGCTACACCTTC	CASSQGLGGVNYGYTF
TRBV18	TRBJ1-5	NA	TRBD1	TGTGCCAGCTCCACCACGCACAGGGGAGGGCAGCCCCAGCATTTT	CASSTTHRGGQPQHF
TRBV27	TRBJ1-6	NA	NA	TGTGCCAGCAGTTCCCCTCCCGGGCCTCTATCGCCACCCCTCCACTTT	CASSSPPGPLSPPLHF
TRBV7-6	TRBJ2-3	NA	TRBD1	TGTGCCAGCAGCTTACGGATCACAGGGGGCACAGATACGCAGTATTTT	CASSLRITGGTDTQYF
TRBV30	TRBJ1-6	few	NA	TGTGCCTGGAGTGTACTCCGGTCACCCCTCCACTTT	CAWSVLRSPLHF
TRBV19	TRBJ1-1	NA	TRBD1	TGTGCCAGTAGTGTCCTCTCCCCCCGACAGGGTAGGACTGAAGCTTTCTTT	CASSVLSPRQGRTEAFF
TRBV5-6	TRBJ1-1	NA	TRBD1	TGTGCCAGCAGCTTGGCCGGGACAGGATTCTCTTTCTTT	CASSLAGTGFSFF
TRBV29-1	TRBJ2-3	NA	TRBD2	TGCAGCGCAAAACTAGCGGCCAAAGGGGGAGATACGCAGTATTTT	CSAKLAAKGGDTQYF
TRBV19	TRBJ1-1	NA	NA	TGTGCCAGTAGTACACCTCGCGGGCCTGAAGCTTTCTTT	CASSTPRGPEAFF
TRBV6-5	TRBJ1-6	NA	NA	TGTGCCAGCAGTCCCAGTAGGGATTCACCCCTCCACTTT	CASSPSRDSPLHF
TRBV10-2	TRBJ1-6	few	TRBD1	TGCGCCAGCAAACAGAGACAGGGAGGACCCCTCCACTTT	CASKQRQGGPLHF
TRBV29-1	TRBJ1-5	NA	TRBD1	TGCAGCGTTGGGGACAGGGCTAATCAGCCCCAGCATTTT	CSVGDRANQPQHF
TRBV29-1	TRBJ1-1	NA	NA	TGCAGCGTTGTATTCGAATTCCCATTTTCTAAGACTGAAGCTTTCTTT	CSVVFEFPFSKTEAFF
TRBV28	TRBJ1-1	NA	TRBD1	TGTGCCAGCAGCGGACAGGGGGGGAACACTGAAGCTTTCTTT	CASSGQGGNTEAFF
TRBV4-2	TRBJ2-6	NA	NA	TGTGCCAGCAGCCTCTACCCGGCGAGGGGGGCTCGCTCTGGGGCCAACGTCCTGACTTTC	CASSLYPARGARSGANVLTF
TRBV23-1	TRBJ1-3	NA	TRBD1	TGCGCCAGCAGTCAATCCTTGCGGGACAGACGATTGACCCGCTCTGGAAACACCATATATTTT	CASSQSLRDRRLTRSGNTIYF
TRBV6-2/TRBV6-3	TRBJ1-1	NA	NA	TGTGCCAGCAGCCTAACCCATCTCGCTGAAGCTTTCTTT	CASSLTHLAEAFF
TRBV6-2/TRBV6-3	TRBJ1-5	NA	NA	TGTGCCAGCAGTTTTTGGGGACGCAATCAGCCCCAGCATTTT	CASSFWGRNQPQHF